This TCR beta chain comes out of a study of cytomegalovirus exposure and HLA in healthy donors. Study in general: Some 90 million unique TCRs from HLA-typed donors were held in an early data release. Whole-study findings and limits: In vitro experiments confirmed that a few CMV-associated chains were specific for CMV antigens. Roughly even sequencing depth across donors was the assumption behind the presence/absence analyses.

About this clone itself: Its cognate antigen is unknown.

CDR3 size: 15 residues. In germline, CDR1 is SNHLY, CDR2 FYNNEI. The junction had 5 bases not matched to a gene; V was cut back by 4 bases and J by 2 bases. PCR employed 60 Vbeta and 13 Jbeta primers. Assay used: immunoSEQ multiplex PCR; TCRdb lists only in-frame clones, some missing. The data contain around 120,000 clones, roughly 69% of them singletons. The TCR originated in a man aged 50 to 60 in good health and CMV-seropositive. The specimen was PBMCs. The genes are TRBV2 and TRBJ2-3; 8 bases fit TRBD2. The CDR3 DNA is TGTGCCAGCAGTGTAGTAGCGGGGTCCACAGATACGCAGTATTTT. This translates into CASSVVAGSTDTQYF. The full variable domain, with the rest looked up from reference TRBV2 and TRBJ2-3, is EPEVTQTPSHQVTQMGQEVILRCVPISNHLYFYWYRQILGQKVEFLVSFYNNEISEKSEIFDDQFSVERPDGSNFTLKIRSTKLEDSAMYFCASSVVAGSTDTQYFGPGTRLTVL.